This T cell receptor (beta chain) was obtained from a study of T cell changes during pregnancy in multiple sclerosis. This CDR3 has 12 residues. V lost 4 bases, J lost 8 bases, and 12 bases lay in between. The germline gives CDR1 SGHDT, CDR2 YYEEEE. Profiling relied on immunoSEQ multiplex PCR, and the TCRdb table lists in-frame clones only, not all of them. The sample contains 40,000 or so clones, around 90% of which appear only once. The source is a female donor with multiple sclerosis, enrolled in a pregnancy study. The sample here was CD8+ T cells from peripheral blood mononuclear cells, taken in the first trimester of pregnancy. This rearrangement joins TRBV5-6 to TRBJ1-2; possibly TRBD1 for D (6 bases). Here the CDR3 reads CASSPQGNGYTF. CDR3 bases: TGTGCCAGCAGCCCACAGGGAAACGGCTACACCTTC.